This T cell receptor (beta chain) emerged from a study of monozygotic twins with inflammatory bowel disease. Every single donor had a roughly 2.7 ml blood sample drawn. TCRalpha and TCRbeta cDNA underwent two nested PCRs of roughly 15 and 9 cycles. Reprocessing the 5' RACE reads, TCRdb reports a single entry for every CDR3 protein and omits DNA. This listing includes approximately 160,000 distinct CDR3 sequences. The CDR3 contains 13 residues. Germline CDR1 and CDR2: GTSNPN and SVGIG (reference sequence). Points from the study as a whole: IBD-affected twins scored below their healthy co-twins in TCRbeta diversity (inverse Simpson). No single strong signal or clonotype associated with IBD was supported.

Comment on this clonotype: What it binds is unknown.

The material sequenced was blood. The V and J genes are TRBV30 and TRBJ1-1; TCRdb selects TRBD1, and the lack of DNA leaves this call unchecked. The source of this sequence is a human donor with ulcerative colitis or Crohn's disease, or a healthy co-twin of an affected twin (not recorded which). The CDR3 sequence: CAWSVRGAGGAFF.